This entry concerns a single T cell receptor beta chain. The data were obtained in a study of cytomegalovirus exposure and HLA in healthy donors. PCR was performed using 60 Vbeta and 13 Jbeta primers. TCRdb's table, derived via immunoSEQ multiplex PCR, lists solely in-frame clones and lacks some. The sample lists more than 85,000 clones, roughly three quarters seen once, with approximately 5.1% in the top ten. The CDR3 is 15 amino acids. J was trimmed by 6 bases and V by 3 bases; bases with no gene match: 4. Germline CDR1 is SGDLS and CDR2 is YYNGEE. The V call is TRBV9, the J call TRBJ2-1, with TRBD2 matching 12 bases. Material: PBMCs. This sequence was found in a male donor in good health and CMV-seronegative. DNA of the CDR3: TGTGCCAGCAGCGCACTAGCGGGAGGACTCAATGAGCAGTTCTTC. Residues: CASSALAGGLNEQFF.